The T cell receptor (beta chain) under discussion was sequenced for a study of cytomegalovirus exposure and HLA in healthy donors. Germline values: CDR1 SNHLY, CDR2 FYNNEI. The CDR3 consists of 14 residues. V was shortened by 3 bases and J by 2 bases, with 10 bases between the two germline ends. Primers included in the PCR were 60 Vbeta and 13 Jbeta primers. Only in-frame clones appear in the TCRdb table, and some are missing; sequencing was by immunoSEQ multiplex PCR. The data show about 170,000 clones, around 80% seen once. The genes are TRBV2 and TRBJ1-2; no firm D call. This receptor was obtained from a woman aged 25 to 39 in good health and CMV-seropositive. The specimen was PBMCs. Here the CDR3 reads CASSEGKLNYGYTF. The CDR3 DNA follows: TGTGCCAGCAGTGAGGGCAAGCTAAACTATGGCTACACCTTC.